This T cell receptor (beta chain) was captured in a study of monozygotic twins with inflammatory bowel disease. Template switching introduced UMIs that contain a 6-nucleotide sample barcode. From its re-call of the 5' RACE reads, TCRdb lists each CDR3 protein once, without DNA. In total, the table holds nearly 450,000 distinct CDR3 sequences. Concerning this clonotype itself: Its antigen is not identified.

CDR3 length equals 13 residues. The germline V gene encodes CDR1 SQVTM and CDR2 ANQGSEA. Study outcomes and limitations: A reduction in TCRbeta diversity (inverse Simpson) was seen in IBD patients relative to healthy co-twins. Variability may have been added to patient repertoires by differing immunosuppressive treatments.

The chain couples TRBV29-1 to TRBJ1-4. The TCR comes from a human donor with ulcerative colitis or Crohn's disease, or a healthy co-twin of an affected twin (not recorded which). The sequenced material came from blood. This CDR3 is CAAKRVTNEKLFF.